The 15 T cell receptor beta chains below were found in one sample sequenced in a study of cytomegalovirus exposure and HLA in healthy donors. PCR involved 60 Vbeta and 13 Jbeta primers. Some clones are missing from TCRdb's copy, which holds only in-frame ones; the method was immunoSEQ multiplex PCR. Among about 190,000 clones listed, 80% to 90% were seen once. Sequenced input: PBMCs. These receptors came from a man aged 30-40 years in good health and CMV-seronegative.

This chain links TRBV19 with TRBJ2-3, with 7 bases aligning to TRBD2. CDR1 and CDR2 from the germline V gene are LNHDA and SQIVND (reference sequence). The CDR3 runs to 12 residues. The trim removed 7 bases at V and 9 bases at J, leaving 7 bases unmatched. CDR3: CASISTAGTQYF. Here the CDR3 DNA reads TGTGCCAGTATCTCCACAGCGGGAACGCAGTATTTT.

This clone came up once. The chain carries TRBV19 and TRBJ2-1; D is possibly TRBD2 (5 bases). Trimming shortened V by 8 bases and J by 3 bases, and 17 bases separated the two germline ends. The CDR3 is made up of 15 amino acids. The germline V gene encodes CDR1 LNHDA and CDR2 SQIVND (reference sequence). The DNA for the CDR3 is TGTGCCAGTGGAGCAGAGGACTCGAGCTACAATGAGCAGTTCTTC. This encodes CASGAEDSSYNEQFF.

This chain connects TRBV5-1 to TRBJ2-7; TRBD1 aligns across 8 bases. Germline trimming cut 3 bases from V and 5 bases from J; bases unmatched to any gene: 7. Germline V gene sequence: CDR1 SGHRS, CDR2 YFSETQ. There are 14 residues in the CDR3. The CDR3 DNA reads as TGCGCCAGCAGCTCGAGGACAGGGAGCCACGAGCAGTACTTC. Translation: CASSSRTGSHEQYF.

The chain links TRBV27 to TRBJ2-3; D is possibly TRBD2 (5 bases). The CDR3 covers 14 residues. The V and J ends lost 5 bases and 2 bases respectively, with 11 bases between them. Germline V gene sequence: CDR1 MNHEY, CDR2 SMNVEV (reference sequence). This CDR3 reads CASSPVGVTDTQYF. CDR3 in DNA: TGTGCCAGCAGTCCAGTCGGGGTCACAGATACGCAGTATTTT.

The CDR3 protein is CASRFSGTGELFF. CDR3 nucleotide sequence: TGTGCCAGCAGGTTTTCAGGGACCGGGGAGCTGTTTTTT. The chain employs TRBV25-1 and TRBJ2-2, with D maybe TRBD1 (5 bases). Trimming left V 6 bases short and J 5 bases short, with 10 bases between. CDR1 is MGHDK, CDR2 SYGVNS, per germline. There are 13 residues in the CDR3.

The genes are TRBV18 and TRBJ2-1; 9 nucleotides match TRBD2. The junction had 3 bases not matched to a gene; V was cut back by 2 bases and J by 7 bases. Germline-derived CDR1 and CDR2 are KGHSH and LQKENI. This CDR3 comprises 14 residues. CDR3 residues: CASSPGTSRNEQFF. As DNA, the CDR3 is TGTGCCAGCTCACCAGGGACTAGCAGGAATGAGCAGTTCTTC.

The CDR3 reads CASSIAARAYTGELFF. CDR3 sequence (DNA): TGTGCCAGTAGTATAGCTGCCAGGGCGTACACCGGGGAGCTGTTTTTT. This chain joins TRBV19 and TRBJ2-2; the D gene is possibly TRBD1 (5 bases). Germline CDR1 is LNHDA and CDR2 is SQIVND (reference sequence). The V end was cut by 1 base, the J end by 3 bases, with 12 bases between. CDR3 length: 16 residues. The variable domain in full, completed from reference TRBV19 and TRBJ2-2, reads DGGITQSPKYLFRKEGQNVTLSCEQNLNHDAMYWYRQDPGQGLRLIYYSQIVNDFQKGDIAEGYSVSREKKESFPLTVTSAQKNPTAFYLCASSIAARAYTGELFFGEGSRLTVL.

The table lists this clone with a few counts. The chain joins TRBV5-1 to TRBJ1-3; D is unresolved. Trimming cost V 3 bases and J 3 bases, with 7 bases left between them. In germline, CDR1 is SGHRS, CDR2 YFSETQ. The length of the CDR3 is 13 residues. As DNA, the CDR3 is TGCGCCAGCAGCTCGGGATTTGGAAACACCATATATTTT. Translated, it gives CASSSGFGNTIYF.

The rearrangement uses TRBV7-8 and TRBJ2-2; D might be TRBD1 (6 bases). V gave up 5 bases and J gave up 4 bases, with 11 bases separating them. CDR3 length: 14 amino acids. Germline CDR1 is SGHVS and CDR2 is FQNEAQ. DNA for the CDR3: TGTGCCAGCAGCCCAGGGGTCGGCACCGGGGAGCTGTTTTTT. This codes for CASSPGVGTGELFF.

This clone has only one observation. The CDR3 loop reads CASSGRTGINQPQHF. The CDR3 coding sequence is TGTGCCAGCAGTGGAAGGACAGGGATCAATCAGCCCCAGCATTTT. The J gene is TRBJ1-5, the V gene TRBV28; the match to TRBD1 covers 8 bases. Germline CDR1 and CDR2: MDHEN and SYDVKM. The trim removed 5 bases at V and 3 bases at J, leaving 6 bases unmatched. The CDR3 runs 15 residues.

The chain has TRBV9 and TRBJ2-3; 10 bases agree with TRBD2. CDR1 is SGDLS and CDR2 is YYNGEE in the germline V gene. With V trimmed by 2 bases and J by 6 bases, 9 bases remained unmatched. This CDR3 comprises 16 residues. The CDR3 coding sequence is TGTGCCAGCAGCGTTCGGACTAGCGGTTTGGCTGATACGCAGTATTTT. This encodes CASSVRTSGLADTQYF.

Turning to this clone: The same CDR3 can be traced to other DNA sequences in this sample. The V call is TRBV15, the J call TRBJ1-3; TRBD1 matches at 7 bases. The CDR3 loop spans 14 amino acids. Germline CDR1 and CDR2: LNHNV and YYDKDF (reference sequence). V lost 8 bases and J lost 1; bases outside the gene matches: 5. This CDR3 is CATSDRVSGNTIYF. CDR3 DNA: TGTGCCACCTCAGACAGGGTTTCTGGAAACACCATATATTTT. Full variable domain (outside the CDR3, taken from reference TRBV15 and TRBJ1-3): DAMVIQNPRYQVTQFGKPVTLSCSQTLNHNVMYWYQQKSSQAPKLLFHYYDKDFNNEADTPDNFQSRRPNTSFCFLDIRSPGLGDTAMYLCATSDRVSGNTIYFGEGSWLTVV.

The chain carries TRBV19 and TRBJ2-1; 9 bases are shared with TRBD2. The CDR3 extends over 15 amino acids. Trimming at V came to 2 bases and at J to 5 bases, leaving 4 bases not matched to a gene. Germline CDR1 reads LNHDA; CDR2 reads SQIVND (reference sequence). DNA for the CDR3: TGTGCCAGTAGTATAAGCCTAGCGGGAAACAATGAGCAGTTCTTC. Translation gives CASSISLAGNNEQFF.

The rearrangement uses TRBV16 and TRBJ2-3; tentatively, D is TRBD1 (6 bases). V lost 3 bases and J 8 bases, leaving 9 bases between the germline ends. This CDR3 contains 12 residues. Germline assignment: CDR1 KGHSY and CDR2 FQNENV. CDR3 loop: CASSHLRGTQYF. For the CDR3, the DNA is TGTGCCAGCAGCCACCTCAGGGGTACGCAGTATTTT.

This clone has more than one count but fewer than ten. The chain combines TRBV11-2 with TRBJ1-2, with 10 bases lining up with TRBD1. The CDR3 has 15 residues. In germline, CDR1 is SGHAT, CDR2 FQNNGV. After removal of 4 bases from V and 6 bases from J, the junction contained 8 bases not matched to a gene. The CDR3 nucleotides read TGTGCCAGCAGCTCCCTCCGAGGGACAGGGGATGGCTACACCTTC. This sequence encodes CASSSLRGTGDGYTF.